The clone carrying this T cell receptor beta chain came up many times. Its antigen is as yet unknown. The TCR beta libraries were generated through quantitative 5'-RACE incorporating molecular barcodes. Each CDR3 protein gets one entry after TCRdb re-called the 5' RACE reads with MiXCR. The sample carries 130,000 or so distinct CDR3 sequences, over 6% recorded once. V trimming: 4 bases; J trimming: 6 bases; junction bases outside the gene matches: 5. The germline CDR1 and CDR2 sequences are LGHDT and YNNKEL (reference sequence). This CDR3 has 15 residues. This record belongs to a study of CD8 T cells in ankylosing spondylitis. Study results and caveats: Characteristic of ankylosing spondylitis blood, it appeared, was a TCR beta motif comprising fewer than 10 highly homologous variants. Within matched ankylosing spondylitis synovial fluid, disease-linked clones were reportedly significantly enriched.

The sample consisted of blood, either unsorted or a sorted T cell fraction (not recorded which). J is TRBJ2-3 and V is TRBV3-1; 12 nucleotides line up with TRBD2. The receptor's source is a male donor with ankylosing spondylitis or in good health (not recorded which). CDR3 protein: CASSPRLAGADTQYF. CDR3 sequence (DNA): TGTGCCAGCAGCCCCAGACTAGCGGGGGCCGATACGCAGTATTTT.